The T cell receptor beta chain under discussion was sequenced for a study of blood T cell repertoires in COVID-19. The germline V and J ends were trimmed by 5 bases and 2 bases, with 14 bases remaining between them. The CDR3 has 15 residues. Germline V CDR1 and CDR2: LNHDA, SQIVND (reference sequence). Profiled with immunoSEQ multiplex PCR; TCRdb holds only in-frame clones, not every one. The sample shows hundreds of thousands of clones, about 87% of them seen only once. This rearrangement joins TRBV19 to TRBJ2-3; maybe TRBD1 (5 bases). The sample comprised peripheral blood. This receptor was taken from a woman aged 50 to 60 who had recovered from COVID-19. In nucleotides, the CDR3 is TGTGCCAGTAGTCTGCAGGGATCTGACACAGATACGCAGTATTTT. This codes for CASSLQGSDTDTQYF.